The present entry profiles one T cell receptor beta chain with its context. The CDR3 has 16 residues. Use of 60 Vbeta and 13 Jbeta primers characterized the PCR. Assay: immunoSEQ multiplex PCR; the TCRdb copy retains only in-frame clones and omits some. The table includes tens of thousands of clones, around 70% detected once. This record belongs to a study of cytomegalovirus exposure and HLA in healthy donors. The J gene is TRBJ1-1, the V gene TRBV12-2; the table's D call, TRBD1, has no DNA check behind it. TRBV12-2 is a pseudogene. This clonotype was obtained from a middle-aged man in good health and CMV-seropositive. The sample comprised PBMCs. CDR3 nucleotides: TGTGCAAGTCGCTCACATCGAACAGGGGGCTATACTGAAGCTTTCTTT. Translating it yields CASRSHRTGGYTEAFF.